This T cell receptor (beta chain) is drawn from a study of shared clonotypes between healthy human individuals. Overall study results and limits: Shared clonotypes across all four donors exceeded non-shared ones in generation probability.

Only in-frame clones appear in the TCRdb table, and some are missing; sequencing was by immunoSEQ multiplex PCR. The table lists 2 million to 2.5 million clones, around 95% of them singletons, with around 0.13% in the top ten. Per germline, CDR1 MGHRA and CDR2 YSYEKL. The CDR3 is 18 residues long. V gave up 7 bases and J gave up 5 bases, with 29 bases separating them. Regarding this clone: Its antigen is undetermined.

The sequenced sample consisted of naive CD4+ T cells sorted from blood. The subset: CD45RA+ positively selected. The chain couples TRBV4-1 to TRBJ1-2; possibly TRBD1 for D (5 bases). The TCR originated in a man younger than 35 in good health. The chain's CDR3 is CASTMMEGPVGRVYGYTF. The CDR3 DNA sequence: TGCGCCAGCACTATGATGGAGGGGCCCGTCGGTCGCGTTTATGGCTACACCTTC.